This TCR beta chain was recorded in a study of cytotoxic CD8 clonotypes in ibrutinib-treated CLL. Study-level results: Treatment saw public clonotypes, which were uncommon, either contract or stay stable.

This clone was recorded a few times. The target antigen is unknown. Some clones are missing from TCRdb's copy, which holds only in-frame ones; the method was immunoSEQ multiplex PCR. The table includes around 300,000 clones, roughly 85% detected once. The material was PBMCs, obtained before ibrutinib treatment. The TCR sequence derives from a human donor with chronic lymphocytic leukemia.

CDR3 amino acids: CASSVTGTLRGEQFF. CDR3 in DNA: TGTGCCAGCAGTGTCACCGGGACCCTCCGAGGGGAGCAGTTCTTC. This chain links TRBV2 with TRBJ2-1; possibly TRBD1 or TRBD2 for D (5 bases each). Germline V gene data show CDR1 as SNHLY and CDR2 as FYNNEI. V was trimmed by 4 bases and J by 10 bases, leaving 20 bases between them. The CDR3 contains 15 residues. The complete variable domain, with remaining parts taken from reference TRBV2 and TRBJ2-1, reads EPEVTQTPSHQVTQMGQEVILRCVPISNHLYFYWYRQILGQKVEFLVSFYNNEISEKSEIFDDQFSVERPDGSNFTLKIRSTKLEDSAMYFCASSVTGTLRGEQFFGPGTRLTVL.